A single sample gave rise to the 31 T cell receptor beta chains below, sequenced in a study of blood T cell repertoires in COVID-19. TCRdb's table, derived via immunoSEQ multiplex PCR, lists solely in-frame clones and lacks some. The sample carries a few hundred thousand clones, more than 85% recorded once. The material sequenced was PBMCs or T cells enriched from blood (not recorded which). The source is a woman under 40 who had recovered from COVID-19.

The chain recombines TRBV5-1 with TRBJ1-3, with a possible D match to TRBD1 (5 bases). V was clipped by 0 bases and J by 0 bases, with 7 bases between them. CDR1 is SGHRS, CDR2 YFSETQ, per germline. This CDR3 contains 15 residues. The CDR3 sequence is CASSLGGGSGNTIYF. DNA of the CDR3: TGCGCCAGCAGCTTGGGGGGCGGCTCTGGAAACACCATATATTTT.

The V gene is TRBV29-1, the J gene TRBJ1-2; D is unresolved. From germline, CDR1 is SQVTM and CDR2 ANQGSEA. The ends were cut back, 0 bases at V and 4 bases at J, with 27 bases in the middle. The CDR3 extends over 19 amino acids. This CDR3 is CSVEDSFVGRGIFIYGYTF. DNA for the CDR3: TGCAGCGTTGAAGATTCTTTCGTCGGCCGAGGGATCTTTATCTATGGCTACACCTTC.

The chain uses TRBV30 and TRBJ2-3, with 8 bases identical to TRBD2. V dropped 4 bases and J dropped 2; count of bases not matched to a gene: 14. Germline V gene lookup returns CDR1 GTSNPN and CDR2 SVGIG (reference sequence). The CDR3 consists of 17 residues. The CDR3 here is CAWNGFFERGNTDTQYF. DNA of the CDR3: TGTGCCTGGAACGGGTTCTTTGAGCGGGGGAACACAGATACGCAGTATTTT.

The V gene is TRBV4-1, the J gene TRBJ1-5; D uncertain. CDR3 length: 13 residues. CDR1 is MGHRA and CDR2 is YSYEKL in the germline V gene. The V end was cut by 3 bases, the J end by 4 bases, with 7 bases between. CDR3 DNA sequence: TGCGCCAGCAGCCACTCCACTAATCAGCCCCAGCATTTT. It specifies CASSHSTNQPQHF.

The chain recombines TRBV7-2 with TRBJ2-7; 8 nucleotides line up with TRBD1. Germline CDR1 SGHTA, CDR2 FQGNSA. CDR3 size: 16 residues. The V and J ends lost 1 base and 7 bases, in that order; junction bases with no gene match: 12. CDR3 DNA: TGTGCCAGCAGCTTAGAGTCAGGGGGCGAAGCCTGGGAGCAGTACTTC. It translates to CASSLESGGEAWEQYF.

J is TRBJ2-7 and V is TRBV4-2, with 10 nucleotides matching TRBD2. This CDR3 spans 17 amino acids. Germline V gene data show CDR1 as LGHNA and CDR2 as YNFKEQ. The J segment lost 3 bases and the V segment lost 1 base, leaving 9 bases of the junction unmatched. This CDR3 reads CASSQGPGTSADYEQYF. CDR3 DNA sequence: TGTGCCAGCAGCCAAGGCCCCGGGACTAGCGCCGACTACGAGCAGTACTTC.

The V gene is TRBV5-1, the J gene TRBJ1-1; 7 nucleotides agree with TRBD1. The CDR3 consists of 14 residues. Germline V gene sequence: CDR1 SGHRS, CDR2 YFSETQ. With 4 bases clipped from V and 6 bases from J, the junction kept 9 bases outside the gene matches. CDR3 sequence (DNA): TGCGCCAGCAGCACCCTAGACAGGGCTTCTGAAGCTTTCTTT. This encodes CASSTLDRASEAFF.

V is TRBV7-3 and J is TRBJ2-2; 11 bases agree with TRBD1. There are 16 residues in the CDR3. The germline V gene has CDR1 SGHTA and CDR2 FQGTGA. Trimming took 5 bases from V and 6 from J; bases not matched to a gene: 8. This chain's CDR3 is CASSAPGQGVSGELFF. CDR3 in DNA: TGTGCCAGCAGCGCACCGGGACAGGGGGTCTCCGGGGAGCTGTTTTTT.

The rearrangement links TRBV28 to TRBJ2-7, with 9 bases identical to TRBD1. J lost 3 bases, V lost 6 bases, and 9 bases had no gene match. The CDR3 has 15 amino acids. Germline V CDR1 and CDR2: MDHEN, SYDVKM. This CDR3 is CASSLGLDRGYEQYF. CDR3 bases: TGTGCCAGCAGCCTGGGATTGGACAGGGGCTACGAGCAGTACTTC.

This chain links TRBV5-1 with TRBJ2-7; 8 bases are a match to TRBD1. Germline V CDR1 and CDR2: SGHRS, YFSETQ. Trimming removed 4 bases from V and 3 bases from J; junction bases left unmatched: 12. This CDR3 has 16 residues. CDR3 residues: CASSPRTGTGFYEQYF. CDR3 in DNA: TGCGCCAGCAGCCCAAGGACCGGGACAGGTTTCTACGAGCAGTACTTC.

The CDR3 sequence: CATSDGGRGGETQYF. CDR3 in DNA: TGTGCCACCAGTGACGGGGGGCGGGGCGGGGAGACCCAGTACTTC. V is TRBV24-1 and J is TRBJ2-5; TRBD2 might be the D (7 bases). This CDR3 has 15 amino acids. Trimming left V 4 bases short and J 5 bases short, with 16 bases between. The germline gives CDR1 KGHDR, CDR2 SFDVKD.

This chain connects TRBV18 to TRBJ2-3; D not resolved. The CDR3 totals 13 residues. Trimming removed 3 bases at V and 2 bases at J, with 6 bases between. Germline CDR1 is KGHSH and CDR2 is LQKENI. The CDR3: CASSPLSTDTQYF. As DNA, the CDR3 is TGTGCCAGCTCACCCCTTTCCACAGATACGCAGTATTTT.

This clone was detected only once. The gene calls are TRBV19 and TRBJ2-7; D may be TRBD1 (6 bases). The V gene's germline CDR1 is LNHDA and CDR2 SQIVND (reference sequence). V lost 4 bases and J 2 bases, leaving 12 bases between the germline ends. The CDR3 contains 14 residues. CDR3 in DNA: TGTGCCAGTAGTACAACAGGGATAGCCTACGAGCAGTACTTC. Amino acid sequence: CASSTTGIAYEQYF.

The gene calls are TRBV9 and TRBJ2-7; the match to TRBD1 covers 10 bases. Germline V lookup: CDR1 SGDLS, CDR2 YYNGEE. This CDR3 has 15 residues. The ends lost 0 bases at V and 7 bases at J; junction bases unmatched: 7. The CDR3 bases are TGTGCCAGCAGCGTAGGGGCGGGACAGGGGATAGAGCAGTACTTC. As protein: CASSVGAGQGIEQYF.

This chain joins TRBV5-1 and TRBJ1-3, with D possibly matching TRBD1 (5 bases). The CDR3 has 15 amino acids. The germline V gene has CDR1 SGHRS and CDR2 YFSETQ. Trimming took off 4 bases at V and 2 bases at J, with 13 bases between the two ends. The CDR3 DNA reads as TGCGCCAGCAGCCTGGCGGGGGAAACTGGAAACACCATATATTTT. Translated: CASSLAGETGNTIYF. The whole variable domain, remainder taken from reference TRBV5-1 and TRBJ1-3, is KAGVTQTPRYLIKTRGQQVTLSCSPISGHRSVSWYQQTPGQGLQFLFEYFSETQRNKGNFPGRFSGRQFSNSRSEMNVSTLELGDSALYLCASSLAGETGNTIYFGEGSWLTVV.

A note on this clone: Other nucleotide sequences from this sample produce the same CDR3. The CDR3 protein is CASSLGSYEQYF. The CDR3 nucleotides are TGTGCCAGCAGTTTAGGCAGCTACGAGCAGTACTTC. V usage is TRBV28 and J usage is TRBJ2-7; D is ambiguous. The CDR3 consists of 12 residues. Looked up from germline, CDR1 is MDHEN and CDR2 is SYDVKM. Trimming cost V 2 bases and J 3 bases, with 5 bases left between them.

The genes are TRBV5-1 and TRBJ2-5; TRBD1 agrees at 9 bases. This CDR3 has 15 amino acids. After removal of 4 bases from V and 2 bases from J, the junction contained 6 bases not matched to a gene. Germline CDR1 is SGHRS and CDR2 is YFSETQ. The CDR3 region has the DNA TGCGCCAGCAGCCCTAGGACAGGGGAGCAAGAGACCCAGTACTTC. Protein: CASSPRTGEQETQYF.

This CDR3 reads CASSQDWRGSGYTF. The CDR3 coding sequence is TGCGCCAGCAGCCAAGATTGGCGCGGTTCGGGCTACACCTTC. The gene calls are TRBV4-1 and TRBJ1-2, with D uncertain. V gave up 0 bases and J gave up 8 bases, with 13 bases separating them. Per germline, CDR1 MGHRA and CDR2 YSYEKL. This CDR3 spans 14 amino acids.

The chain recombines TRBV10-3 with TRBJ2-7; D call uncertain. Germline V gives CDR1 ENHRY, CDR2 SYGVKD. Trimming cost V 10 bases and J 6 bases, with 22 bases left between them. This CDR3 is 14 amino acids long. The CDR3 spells CATALEERRSEQYF. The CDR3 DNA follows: TGTGCCACCGCCCTCGAGGAGCGCCGGAGCGAGCAGTACTTC.

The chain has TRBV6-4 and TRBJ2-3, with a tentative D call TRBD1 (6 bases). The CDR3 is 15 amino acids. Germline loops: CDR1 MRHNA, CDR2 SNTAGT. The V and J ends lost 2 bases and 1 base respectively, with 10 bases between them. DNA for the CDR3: TGTGCCAGCAGTGACGGTTCAGGGGGCACAGATACGCAGTATTTT. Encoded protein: CASSDGSGGTDTQYF.

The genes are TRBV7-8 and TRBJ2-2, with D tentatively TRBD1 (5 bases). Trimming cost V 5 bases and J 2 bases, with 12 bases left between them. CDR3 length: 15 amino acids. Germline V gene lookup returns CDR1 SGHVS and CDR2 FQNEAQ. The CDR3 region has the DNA TGTGCCAGCAGCCCCCGAAGGACAAACACCGGGGAGCTGTTTTTT. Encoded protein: CASSPRRTNTGELFF.

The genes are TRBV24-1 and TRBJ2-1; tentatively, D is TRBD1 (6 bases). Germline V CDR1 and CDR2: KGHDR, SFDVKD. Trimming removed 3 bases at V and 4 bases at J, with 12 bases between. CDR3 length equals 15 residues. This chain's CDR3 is CATSDGTQTYNEQFF. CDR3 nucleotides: TGTGCCACCAGTGATGGGACACAAACATACAATGAGCAGTTCTTC.

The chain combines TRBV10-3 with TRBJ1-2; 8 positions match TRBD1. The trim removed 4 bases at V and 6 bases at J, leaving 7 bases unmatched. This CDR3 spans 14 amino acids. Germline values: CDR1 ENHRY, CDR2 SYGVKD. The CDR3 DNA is TGTGCCATCAGTGGGACAGGGAGGTACGATGGCTACACCTTC. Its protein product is CAISGTGRYDGYTF.

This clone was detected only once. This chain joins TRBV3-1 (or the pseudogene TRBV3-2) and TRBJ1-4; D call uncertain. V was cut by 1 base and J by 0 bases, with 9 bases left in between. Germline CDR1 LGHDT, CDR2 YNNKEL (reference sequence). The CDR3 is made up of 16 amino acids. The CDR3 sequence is CASSQVPGATNEKLFF. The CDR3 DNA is TGTGCCAGCAGCCAAGTACCGGGTGCAACTAATGAAAAACTGTTTTTT.

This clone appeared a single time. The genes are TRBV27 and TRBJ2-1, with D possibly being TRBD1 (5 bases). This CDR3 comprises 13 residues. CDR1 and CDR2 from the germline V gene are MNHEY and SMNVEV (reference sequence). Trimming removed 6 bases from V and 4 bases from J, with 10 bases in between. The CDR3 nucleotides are TGTGCCAGCAGGATACAGGCGTACAATGAGCAGTTCTTC. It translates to CASRIQAYNEQFF.

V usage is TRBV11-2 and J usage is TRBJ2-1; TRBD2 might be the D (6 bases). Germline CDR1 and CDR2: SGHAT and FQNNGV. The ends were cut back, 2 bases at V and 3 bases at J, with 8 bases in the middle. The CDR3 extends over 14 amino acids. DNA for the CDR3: TGTGCCAGCAGCTTACGGGAGAACTACAATGAGCAGTTCTTC. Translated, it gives CASSLRENYNEQFF.

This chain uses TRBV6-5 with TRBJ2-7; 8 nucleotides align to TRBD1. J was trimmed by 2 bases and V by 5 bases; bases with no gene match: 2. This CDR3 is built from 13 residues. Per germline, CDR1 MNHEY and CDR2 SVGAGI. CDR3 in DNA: TGTGCCAGCAGTACAGGGGGAACCTACGAGCAGTACTTC. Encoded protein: CASSTGGTYEQYF.

CDR3 sequence: CASSLTGGTDTGELFF. The CDR3 DNA follows: TGTGCCAGCAGCTTAACCGGGGGGACCGACACCGGGGAGCTGTTTTTT. The V call is TRBV7-9, the J call TRBJ2-2, with 7 nucleotides matching TRBD2. CDR1 is SEHNR, CDR2 FQNEAQ, per germline (reference sequence). The CDR3 is made up of 16 amino acids. V trimming: 2 bases; J trimming: 3 bases; junction bases outside the gene matches: 6.

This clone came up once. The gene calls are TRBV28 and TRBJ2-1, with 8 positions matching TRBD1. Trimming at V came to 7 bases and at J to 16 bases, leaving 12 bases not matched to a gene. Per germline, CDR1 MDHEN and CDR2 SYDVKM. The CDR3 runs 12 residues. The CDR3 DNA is TGTGCCAGCACCCCCCCGGGACAGGCAGTATTCTTC. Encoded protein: CASTPPGQAVFF.

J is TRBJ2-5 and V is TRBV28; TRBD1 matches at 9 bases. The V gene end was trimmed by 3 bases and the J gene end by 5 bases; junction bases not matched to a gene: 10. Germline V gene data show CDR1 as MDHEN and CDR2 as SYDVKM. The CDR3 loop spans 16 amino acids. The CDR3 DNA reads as TGTGCCAGCAGTTTCTGGCGTAGGACAGGGGACGAGACCCAGTACTTC. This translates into CASSFWRRTGDETQYF.

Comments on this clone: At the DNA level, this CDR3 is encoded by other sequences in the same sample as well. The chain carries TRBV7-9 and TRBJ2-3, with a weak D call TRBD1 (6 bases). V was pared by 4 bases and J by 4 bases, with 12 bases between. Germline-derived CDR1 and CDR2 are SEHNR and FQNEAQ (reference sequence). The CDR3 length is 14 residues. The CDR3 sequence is CASSSDRVPDTQYF. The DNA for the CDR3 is TGTGCCAGCAGCTCGGACAGAGTTCCAGATACGCAGTATTTT.